This T cell receptor beta chain comes out of a study of T cell responses to AZD1222 COVID-19 vaccine. Whole-study findings and limits: CD4 TCRs linked to vaccination spanned spike, dominating at 160-218 and 743-854.

With respect to this clone: Its antigen is not known.

Germline-derived CDR1 and CDR2 are SGHTA and FQGNSA. The V gene lost 0 bases and the J gene lost 4 bases, with 5 bases spanning the gap. CDR3 length equals 13 residues. Assay used: immunoSEQ multiplex PCR; TCRdb lists only in-frame clones, some missing. Of tens of thousands of clones in the sample, roughly nine tenths were seen once. The clonotype comes from an adult in good health. This specimen consisted of peripheral blood, obtained on day 0 of AZD1222 vaccination. The chain joins TRBV7-2 to TRBJ2-3; a weak D match, TRBD1 (5 bases). CDR3 sequence reads: CASSLAGPDTQYF. CDR3 nucleotides: TGTGCCAGCAGCTTAGCGGGGCCAGATACGCAGTATTTT.